These 13 T cell receptor beta chains were all obtained from the same sample, sequenced in a study of human T cells and chemical hapten exposure. Described time point: pre-sensitization, week 0. Treatment noted: therapeutic diphenylcyclopropenone sensitization with weekly scalp DPC. Using its own MiXCR run on the RACE reads, TCRdb lists one record per CDR3 protein. The sample lists 250,000 or so distinct CDR3 sequences, around 7% seen once, with 1.2% in the top ten. Sequencing was performed on whole blood, taken in connection with sensitization to the hapten diphenylcyclopropenone (DPC). These TCRs come from a man younger than 30 with alopecia areata. Some clones in this sample may be carry-over from other donors' samples.

V gene TRBV20-1 combines with J gene TRBJ1-6, with D possibly TRBD1 on 5 matching bases. Per germline, CDR1 DFQATT and CDR2 SNEGSKA (reference sequence). The V end lost 6 bases, the J end lost 4 bases, and 16 bases lay between the germline ends. The CDR3 loop spans 15 amino acids. The CDR3 sequence is CSAQTDQTYNSPLHF. Written as DNA, the CDR3 is TGCAGTGCCCAGACAGACCAAACATATAATTCACCCCTCCACTTT.

Only a few counts were recorded for this clonotype. V gene TRBV7-2 combines with J gene TRBJ2-3, with D possibly being TRBD1 (6 bases). Germline CDR1 SGHTA, CDR2 FQGNSA. The CDR3 runs to 16 residues. V lost 5 bases, J lost 2 bases, and 17 bases lay in between. This CDR3 is CASSPQGTANTDTQYF. CDR3 DNA: TGTGCCAGCAGCCCGCAGGGGACCGCGAACACAGATACGCAGTATTTT.

The table lists this clonotype with a few counts. This chain links TRBV12-3 or TRBV12-4 with TRBJ2-7; D is possibly TRBD2 (5 bases). CDR3 length equals 13 residues. V shed 3 bases and J shed 2 bases, with 8 bases lying between them. This chain's CDR3 is CASSFGLPYEQYF. Here the CDR3 DNA reads TGTGCCAGCAGTTTCGGACTTCCCTACGAGCAGTACTTC.

The chain recombines TRBV6-6 with TRBJ2-3; 9 bases fit TRBD1. With 5 bases clipped from V and 4 bases from J, the junction kept 10 bases outside the gene matches. This CDR3 has 16 amino acids. Germline values: CDR1 MNHNY, CDR2 SVGAGI (reference sequence). The CDR3 DNA reads as TGTGCCAGCAGTCCCAATGATGGGACAGGGCCAGATACGCAGTATTTT. Its protein is CASSPNDGTGPDTQYF.

This clonotype appeared a few times. The rearrangement joins TRBV5-1 to TRBJ2-1, with D unresolved. Per the germline V gene, CDR1 is SGHRS and CDR2 is YFSETQ. CDR3 length equals 14 residues. Between the trimmed V and J ends, which lost 4 bases and 5 bases, there was a span of 13 bases. CDR3 in amino acids: CASSRTIRDNEQFF. CDR3 DNA sequence: TGCGCCAGCAGCCGGACGATCCGGGACAATGAGCAGTTCTTC.

A few counts support this clonotype. The V and J genes are TRBV29-1 and TRBJ1-5; tentatively, D is TRBD1 (6 bases). This CDR3 has 13 amino acids. Trimming removed 6 bases at V and 0 bases at J, with 9 bases between. CDR1 is SQVTM, CDR2 ANQGSEA, per germline. CDR3 protein: CSVKGDSNQPQHF. Written as DNA, the CDR3 is TGCAGCGTGAAGGGGGATAGCAATCAGCCCCAGCATTTT.

This sequence joins TRBV7-2 and TRBJ2-3, with 12 bases identical to TRBD2. J lost 4 bases, V lost 1 base, and 6 bases had no gene match. The CDR3 length is 17 residues. Germline values: CDR1 SGHTA, CDR2 FQGNSA. The chain's CDR3 is CASSLDSSGGASDTQYF. The CDR3 nucleotides are TGTGCCAGCAGCTTAGACTCTAGCGGGGGGGCGTCAGATACGCAGTATTTT.

This clonotype was picked up a small number of times. The chain has TRBV15 and TRBJ1-3, with D unclear. V dropped 5 bases and J dropped 0 bases, with 14 bases sitting between them. From germline, CDR1 is LNHNV and CDR2 YYDKDF (reference sequence). The CDR3 totals 16 residues. The CDR3 region has the DNA TGTGCCACCAGCCCGACAAGGCCAGGCTCTGGAAACACCATATATTTT. Its protein is CATSPTRPGSGNTIYF.

This chain joins TRBV7-8 and TRBJ1-4; possible D gene TRBD1, 5 bases. This CDR3 region has 14 residues. With 3 bases removed from V and 5 bases from J, the gap between germline ends came to 10 bases. Germline V CDR1 and CDR2: SGHVS, FQNEAQ. DNA of the CDR3: TGTGCCAGCAGCTTCAGGGCGCGGAATGAAAAACTGTTTTTT. Protein: CASSFRARNEKLFF.

J is TRBJ1-1 and V is TRBV5-1; D gene unclear. Per the germline V gene, CDR1 is SGHRS and CDR2 is YFSETQ. There are 15 residues in the CDR3. The V gene lost 0 bases and the J gene lost 0 bases, with 9 bases spanning the gap. CDR3: CASSLDSGMNTEAFF. The DNA of the CDR3 is TGCGCCAGCAGCTTGGATTCCGGGATGAACACTGAAGCTTTCTTT.

This clonotype has a handful of counts. In nucleotides, the CDR3 is TGCGCGTCTAAGGGTCTCTCGAGCACAGATACGCAGTATTTT. Translated: CASKGLSSTDTQYF. The rearrangement uses TRBV10-2 and TRBJ2-3; D unresolved. The CDR3 runs to 14 residues. Germline V gene lookup returns CDR1 WSHSY and CDR2 SAAADI.

The genes are TRBV21-1 and TRBJ2-7; the table's D call of TRBD1 was not tested on the DNA. TRBV21-1 is marked as a pseudogene. This CDR3 has 17 residues. The CDR3, as DNA: TGTGCCAGCAGCAAACCTCCCATACGGGACACCACCTACGAGCAGTACGTC. It encodes CASSKPPIRDTTYEQYV.

The gene calls are TRBV7-6 and TRBJ2-7; D remains ambiguous. This CDR3 contains 12 residues. Trimming left V 4 bases short and J 6 bases short, with 10 bases between. The germline gives CDR1 SGHVS, CDR2 FNYEAQ. CDR3 sequence reads: CASSSKPGEQYF. The CDR3 DNA sequence: TGTGCCAGCAGCTCGAAACCCGGCGAGCAGTACTTC.